This record concerns one TCR beta chain sequence. The repertoire was sequenced with immunoSEQ multiplex PCR; TCRdb's copy has only in-frame clones and lacks some. Counted here are roughly 250,000 clones, more than 85% occurring once; the ten biggest clones make up roughly 10%. The data stem from a study of blood T cell repertoires in COVID-19. The V and J ends lost 1 base and 5 bases respectively, with 8 bases between them. CDR3 length: 14 amino acids. Germline V gives CDR1 SGHVS, CDR2 FQNEAQ. This TCR derives from a man aged 35-49 years who had recovered from COVID-19. The sample was PBMCs or T cells enriched from blood (not recorded which). This chain connects TRBV7-8 to TRBJ1-4; D perhaps matches TRBD1 (5 bases). The CDR3 DNA reads as TGTGCCAGCAGCTTAGAGGCAGGGAATGAAAAACTGTTTTTT. Residues: CASSLEAGNEKLFF.